This TCR beta chain is from a study of T cell responses to AZD1222 COVID-19 vaccine. General study points: Clonal diversity was possibly underestimated, and white British individuals and females predominated among donors. In the spike-specific TCR repertoire, nearly half reportedly target unmutated variant regions. Across spike, vaccine-associated CD4 TCRs were found, dominant at 160-218 and 743-854. Seropositive at baseline were only a handful of AZD1222 recipients.

Trimming removed 5 bases from V and 4 bases from J, with 9 bases in between. Germline lookup yields CDR1 SEHNR and CDR2 FQNEAQ (reference sequence). This CDR3 comprises 12 residues. With regard to this clone: Its matching antigen is unknown.

Sequencing was performed with immunoSEQ multiplex PCR; in TCRdb, only in-frame clones are kept and a portion is missing. The repertoire holds 120,000 to 150,000 clones, with 86% as singletons. The chain couples TRBV7-9 to TRBJ2-7, with D possibly being TRBD2 (5 bases). The TCR was taken from an adult who received the AZD1222 COVID-19 vaccine. The specimen comprised peripheral blood, sampled 28 days after the second AZD1222 dose. The CDR3 region is CASSPSGYEQYF. The CDR3 bases are TGTGCCAGCAGCCCAAGCGGATACGAGCAGTACTTC.